This note documents a single T cell receptor (beta chain) sequence. At least ten counts were recorded for this clonotype. No cognate antigen has been identified for it. One base away there is no much larger clone; base qualities are not given. CDR1 LNHNV and CDR2 YYDKDF were looked up in the germline V gene (reference sequence). The CDR3 numbers 14 residues from cysteine through phenylalanine. Just the 42-base CDR3 DNA is kept, in frame starting at base 1. V is pared back by 4 bases and J by 6 bases, with 10 bases lying between the germline termini. These reads were obtained on an Illumina HiSeq 2500. TCR beta libraries were prepared by quantitative 5'-RACE with molecular barcodes. The original methods were these. A new computational method based on a probabilistic model of VDJ rearrangement was used to identify disease-linked TCR variants. The public sequencing data were trimmed at Q25 with fastp and processed into clonotypes with MiXCR by TCRdb, which kept only in-frame beta chains. Each CDR3 protein appears once, grouped with its most common genes and DNA. These V and J calls derive from TCRdb rather than the authors' analysis. The sample data list some 840,000 distinct CDR3 sequences, and about 10% of these were observed just once. Roughly 0.51% of the sample comes from the top ten.

The sample originates from a study of CD8 T cells in ankylosing spondylitis (dated by TCRdb to the late 2010s). For context, the study as a whole: The study profiled T cell receptor beta repertoires in healthy donors and ankylosing spondylitis patients to find disease-linked TCR variants. The whole study cohort included over 85 healthy donors and about two dozen ankylosing spondylitis patients. Peripheral blood was sampled, and synovial fluid was additionally collected from ankylosing spondylitis patients.

Results and caveats for the whole study, not just this receptor: A TCR beta motif of 7 or 8 highly homologous amino acid variants appeared characteristic of blood from ankylosing spondylitis patients. Significant enrichment of the disease-linked clones was reported in matched synovial fluid samples from ankylosing spondylitis patients. Some of the motif variants had been reported before in the synovial fluid and blood of reactive arthritis patients, a finding that suggests common disease-initiation mechanisms. The disease-linked clones showed a CD8+ phenotype and occurred at relatively low frequencies in peripheral blood.

The receptor's source is a male donor with ankylosing spondylitis. The chain couples TRBV15 to TRBJ1-6, with no confidently assigned D gene. Sequenced material: blood, either unsorted or a sorted T cell fraction (not recorded which). The CDR3 protein is CATSTAGVNSPLHF. At the DNA level, the sequence is TGTGCCACCAGCACGGCGGGAGTTAATTCACCCCTCCACTTT.